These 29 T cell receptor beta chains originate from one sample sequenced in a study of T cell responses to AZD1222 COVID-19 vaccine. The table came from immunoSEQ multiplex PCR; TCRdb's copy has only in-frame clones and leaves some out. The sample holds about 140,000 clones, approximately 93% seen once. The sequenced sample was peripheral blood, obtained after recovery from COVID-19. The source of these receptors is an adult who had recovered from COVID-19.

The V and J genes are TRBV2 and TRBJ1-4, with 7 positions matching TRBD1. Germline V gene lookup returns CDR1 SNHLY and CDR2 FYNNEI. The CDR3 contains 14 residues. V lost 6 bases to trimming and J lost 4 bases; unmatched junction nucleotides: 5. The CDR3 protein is CASRKGTDNEKLFF. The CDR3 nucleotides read TGTGCCAGCAGGAAAGGGACAGATAATGAAAAACTGTTTTTT.

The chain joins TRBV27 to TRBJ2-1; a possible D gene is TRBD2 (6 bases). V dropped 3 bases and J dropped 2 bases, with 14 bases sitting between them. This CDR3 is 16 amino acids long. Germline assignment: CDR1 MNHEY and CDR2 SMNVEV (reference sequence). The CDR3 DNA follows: TGTGCCAGCAGTTTCCGCCAATGGGGGGCCTACAATGAGCAGTTCTTC. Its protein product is CASSFRQWGAYNEQFF.

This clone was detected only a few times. The CDR3 spells CASSLDAGSYGYTF. The DNA of the CDR3 is TGTGCCAGCAGCTTAGATGCGGGCAGCTATGGCTACACCTTC. This chain uses TRBV7-8 with TRBJ1-2; no clear D. The ends were cut back, 1 base at V and 4 bases at J, with 10 bases in the middle. CDR1 and CDR2 from the germline V gene are SGHVS and FQNEAQ. This CDR3 region has 14 residues.

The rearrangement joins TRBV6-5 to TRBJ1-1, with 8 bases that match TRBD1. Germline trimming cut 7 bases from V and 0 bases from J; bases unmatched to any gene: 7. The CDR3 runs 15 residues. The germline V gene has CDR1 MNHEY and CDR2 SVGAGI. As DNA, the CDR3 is TGTGCCAGCACTCGGACAGGGAGTATGAACACTGAAGCTTTCTTT. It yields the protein CASTRTGSMNTEAFF.

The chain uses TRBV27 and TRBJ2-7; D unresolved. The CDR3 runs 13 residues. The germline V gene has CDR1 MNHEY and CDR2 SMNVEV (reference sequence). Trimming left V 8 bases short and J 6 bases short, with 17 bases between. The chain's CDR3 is CASSADILSEQYF. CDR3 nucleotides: TGTGCCAGCTCGGCCGATATTCTGAGCGAGCAGTACTTC.

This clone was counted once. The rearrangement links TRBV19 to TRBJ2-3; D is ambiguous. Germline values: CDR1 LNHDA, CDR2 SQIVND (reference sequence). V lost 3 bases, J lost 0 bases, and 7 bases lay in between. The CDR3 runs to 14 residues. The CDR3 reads CASSMGISTDTQYF. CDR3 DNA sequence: TGTGCCAGTAGTATGGGGATTAGCACAGATACGCAGTATTTT.

CDR3 coding DNA: TGTGCCAGCAGCCTTCGACAGGGCGCCTACGAGCAGTACTTC. This encodes CASSLRQGAYEQYF. The V gene is TRBV7-9, the J gene TRBJ2-7; 7 bases are shared with TRBD1. Germline CDR1 and CDR2: SEHNR and FQNEAQ (reference sequence). Unmatched junction bases numbered 6, after V lost 5 bases and J lost 2 bases. CDR3 length: 14 amino acids. Combining the CDR3 with reference TRBV7-9 and TRBJ2-7 gives the whole variable domain DTGVSQNPRHKITKRGQNVTFRCDPISEHNRLYWYRQTLGQGPEFLTYFQNEAQLEKSRLLSDRFSAERPKGSFSTLEIQRTEQGDSAMYLCASSLRQGAYEQYFGPGTRLTVT.

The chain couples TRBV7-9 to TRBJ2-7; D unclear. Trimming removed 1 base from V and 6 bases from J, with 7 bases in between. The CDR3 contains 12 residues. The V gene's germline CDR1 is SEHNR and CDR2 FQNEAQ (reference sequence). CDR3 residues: CASSLERLEQYF. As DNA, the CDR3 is TGTGCCAGCAGCTTAGAGAGACTCGAGCAGTACTTC.

The CDR3 DNA reads TGCGCCAGCAGGGAGGGCCGCAATCAGCCCCAGCATTTT. Translated, it gives CASREGRNQPQHF. The chain carries TRBV5-1 and TRBJ1-5; D ambiguous. V was clipped by 5 bases and J by 2 bases, with 8 bases between them. Germline V gene lookup returns CDR1 SGHRS and CDR2 YFSETQ. CDR3 size: 13 residues.

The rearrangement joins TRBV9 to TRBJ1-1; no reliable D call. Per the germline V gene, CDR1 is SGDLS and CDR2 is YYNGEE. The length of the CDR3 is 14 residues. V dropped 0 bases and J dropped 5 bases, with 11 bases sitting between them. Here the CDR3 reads CASSVATAGTEAFF. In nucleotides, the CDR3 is TGTGCCAGCAGCGTAGCTACGGCTGGAACTGAAGCTTTCTTT. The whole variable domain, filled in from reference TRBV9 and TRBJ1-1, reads DSGVTQTPKHLITATGQRVTLRCSPRSGDLSVYWYQQSLDQGLQFLIQYYNGEERAKGNILERFSAQQFPDLHSELNLSSLELGDSALYFCASSVATAGTEAFFGQGTRLTVV.

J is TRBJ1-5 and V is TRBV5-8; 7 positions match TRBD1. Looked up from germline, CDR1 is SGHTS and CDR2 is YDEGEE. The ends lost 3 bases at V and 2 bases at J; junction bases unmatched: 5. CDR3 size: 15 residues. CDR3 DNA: TGTGCCAGCAGCTATATAGACAGGGGCAATCAGCCCCAGCATTTT. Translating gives CASSYIDRGNQPQHF.

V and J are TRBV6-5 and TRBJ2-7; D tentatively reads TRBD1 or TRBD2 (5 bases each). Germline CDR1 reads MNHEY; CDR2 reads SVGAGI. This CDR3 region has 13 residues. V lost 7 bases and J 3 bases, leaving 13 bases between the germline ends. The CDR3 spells CASTTGTNYEQYF. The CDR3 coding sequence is TGTGCCAGCACCACCGGGACCAACTACGAGCAGTACTTC.

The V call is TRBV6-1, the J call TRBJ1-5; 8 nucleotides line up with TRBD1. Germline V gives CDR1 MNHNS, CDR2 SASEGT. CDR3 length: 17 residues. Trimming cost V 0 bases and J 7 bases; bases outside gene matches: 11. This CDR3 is CASSEALGAGGVQPQHF. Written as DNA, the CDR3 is TGTGCCAGCAGTGAAGCCTTAGGGGCAGGGGGCGTCCAGCCCCAGCATTTT.

The CDR3 DNA reads as TGCGCCAGCAGCGGCACCACAGGGGGCAGAAACGAGCAGTACTTC. It encodes CASSGTTGGRNEQYF. The chain is built from TRBV5-1 and TRBJ2-7, with 9 bases matching TRBD1. J was trimmed by 5 bases and V by 4 bases; bases with no gene match: 10. From germline, CDR1 is SGHRS and CDR2 YFSETQ. This CDR3 spans 15 amino acids.

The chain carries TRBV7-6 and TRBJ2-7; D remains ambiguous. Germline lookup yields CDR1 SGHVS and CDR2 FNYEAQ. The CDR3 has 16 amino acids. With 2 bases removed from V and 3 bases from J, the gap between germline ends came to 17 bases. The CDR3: CASSLFEGKGIYEQYF. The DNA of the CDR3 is TGTGCCAGCAGCTTATTTGAAGGGAAGGGTATCTACGAGCAGTACTTC.

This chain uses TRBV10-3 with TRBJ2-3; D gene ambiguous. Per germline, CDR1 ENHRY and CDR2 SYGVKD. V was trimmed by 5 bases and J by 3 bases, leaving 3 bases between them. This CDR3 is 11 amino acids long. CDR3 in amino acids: CAISTTDTQYF. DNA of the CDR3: TGTGCCATCAGTACGACAGATACGCAGTATTTT.

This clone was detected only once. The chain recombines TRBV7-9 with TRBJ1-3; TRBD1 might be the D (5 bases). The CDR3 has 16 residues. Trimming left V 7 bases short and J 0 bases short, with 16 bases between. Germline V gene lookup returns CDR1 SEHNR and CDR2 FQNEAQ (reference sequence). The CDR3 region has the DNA TGTGCCAGCACTTCGGGGCCGGTTACCTCTGGAAACACCATATATTTT. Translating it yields CASTSGPVTSGNTIYF. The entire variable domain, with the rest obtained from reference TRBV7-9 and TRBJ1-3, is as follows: DTGVSQNPRHKITKRGQNVTFRCDPISEHNRLYWYRQTLGQGPEFLTYFQNEAQLEKSRLLSDRFSAERPKGSFSTLEIQRTEQGDSAMYLCASTSGPVTSGNTIYFGEGSWLTVV.

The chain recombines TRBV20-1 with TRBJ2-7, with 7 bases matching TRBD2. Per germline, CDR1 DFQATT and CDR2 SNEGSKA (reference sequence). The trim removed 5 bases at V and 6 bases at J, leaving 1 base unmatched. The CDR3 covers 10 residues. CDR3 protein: CSAGGVEQYF. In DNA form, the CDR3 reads TGCAGTGCTGGGGGGGTCGAGCAGTACTTC.

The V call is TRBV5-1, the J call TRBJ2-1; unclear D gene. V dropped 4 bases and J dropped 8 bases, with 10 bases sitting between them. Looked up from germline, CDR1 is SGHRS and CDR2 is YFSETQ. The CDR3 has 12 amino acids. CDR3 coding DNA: TGCGCCAGCAGCCTTTTAGGTGATGAGCAGTTCTTC. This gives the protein CASSLLGDEQFF.

This chain's CDR3 is CASSQDMPKLGPYEQYF. In DNA form, the CDR3 reads TGTGCCAGCAGCCAAGATATGCCTAAGCTTGGGCCCTACGAGCAGTACTTC. The chain uses TRBV3-1 (or the pseudogene TRBV3-2) and TRBJ2-7; D remains unclear. V lost 0 bases to trimming and J lost 2 bases, with 17 bases between them. Germline V gives CDR1 LGHDT, CDR2 YNNKEL (reference sequence). This CDR3 is 17 amino acids long.

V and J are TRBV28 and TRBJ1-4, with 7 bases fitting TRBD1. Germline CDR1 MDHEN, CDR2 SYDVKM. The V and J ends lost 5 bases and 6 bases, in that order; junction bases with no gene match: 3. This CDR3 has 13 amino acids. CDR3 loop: CASSPGGDEKLFF. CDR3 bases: TGTGCCAGCAGTCCAGGGGGAGATGAAAAACTGTTTTTT.

In DNA form, the CDR3 reads TGTGCCAGCAGCCAAGAACCAGGGAGCTCCTACGAGCAGTACTTC. Amino acid sequence: CASSQEPGSSYEQYF. The rearrangement uses TRBV3-1 (or the pseudogene TRBV3-2) and TRBJ2-7; D may match TRBD1 or TRBD2 (5 bases each). CDR3 length: 15 amino acids. Germline-derived CDR1 and CDR2 are LGHDT and YNNKEL (reference sequence). The V end lost 0 bases, the J end lost 0 bases, and 9 bases lay between the germline ends.

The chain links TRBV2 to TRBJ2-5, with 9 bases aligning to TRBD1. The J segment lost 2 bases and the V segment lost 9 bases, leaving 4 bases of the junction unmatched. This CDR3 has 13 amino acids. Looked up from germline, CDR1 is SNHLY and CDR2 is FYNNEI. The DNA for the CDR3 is TGTGCCAGTCGGGACAGGGTACAAGAGACCCAGTACTTC. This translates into CASRDRVQETQYF. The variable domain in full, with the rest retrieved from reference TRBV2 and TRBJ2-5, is EPEVTQTPSHQVTQMGQEVILRCVPISNHLYFYWYRQILGQKVEFLVSFYNNEISEKSEIFDDQFSVERPDGSNFTLKIRSTKLEDSAMYFCASRDRVQETQYFGPGTRLLVL.

This CDR3 is CASSLSENTGELFF. The CDR3, as DNA: TGTGCCAGCAGCTTATCTGAGAACACCGGGGAGCTGTTTTTT. The chain combines TRBV7-9 with TRBJ2-2; D is unclear. This CDR3 is built from 14 residues. Germline-derived CDR1 and CDR2 are SEHNR and FQNEAQ (reference sequence). The germline V and J ends were trimmed by 2 bases and 1 base, with 5 bases remaining between them.

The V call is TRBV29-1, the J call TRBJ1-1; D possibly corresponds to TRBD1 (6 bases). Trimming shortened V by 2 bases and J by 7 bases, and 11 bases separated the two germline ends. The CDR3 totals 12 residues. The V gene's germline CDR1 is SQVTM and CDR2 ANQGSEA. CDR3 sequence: CSVEQGIFEAFF. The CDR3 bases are TGCAGCGTTGAACAGGGGATCTTTGAAGCTTTCTTT.

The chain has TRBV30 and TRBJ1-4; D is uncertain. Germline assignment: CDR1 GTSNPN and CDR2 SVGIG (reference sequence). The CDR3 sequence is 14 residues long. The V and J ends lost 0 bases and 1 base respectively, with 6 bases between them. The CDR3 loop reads CAWSVVGTNEKLFF. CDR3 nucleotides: TGTGCCTGGAGTGTAGTGGGAACTAATGAAAAACTGTTTTTT. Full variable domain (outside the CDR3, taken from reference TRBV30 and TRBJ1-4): SQTIHQWPATLVQPVGSPLSLECTVEGTSNPNLYWYRQAAGRGLQLLFYSVGIGQISSEVPQNLSASRPQDRQFILSSKKLLLSDSGFYLCAWSVVGTNEKLFFGSGTQLSVL.

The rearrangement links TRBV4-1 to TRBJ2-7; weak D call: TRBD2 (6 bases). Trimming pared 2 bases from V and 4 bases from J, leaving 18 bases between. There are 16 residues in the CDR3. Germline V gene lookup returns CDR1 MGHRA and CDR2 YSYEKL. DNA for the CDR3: TGCGCCAGCAGCCAAAGGCTTGACGGGGGAGTGTACGAGCAGTACTTC. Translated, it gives CASSQRLDGGVYEQYF.

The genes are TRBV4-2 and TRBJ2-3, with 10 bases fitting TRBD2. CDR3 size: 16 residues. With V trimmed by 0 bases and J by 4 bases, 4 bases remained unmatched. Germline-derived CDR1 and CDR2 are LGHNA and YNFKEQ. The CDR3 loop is CASSQDKAGGPDTQYF. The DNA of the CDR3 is TGTGCCAGCAGCCAAGATAAAGCGGGAGGGCCAGATACGCAGTATTTT.

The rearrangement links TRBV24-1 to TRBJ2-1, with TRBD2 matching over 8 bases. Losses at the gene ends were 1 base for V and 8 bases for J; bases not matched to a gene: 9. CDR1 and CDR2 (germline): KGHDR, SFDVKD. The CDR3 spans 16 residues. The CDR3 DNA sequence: TGTGCCACCAGTGATTTAAGGTCGAGCGGGAGCCATGAGCAGTTCTTC. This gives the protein CATSDLRSSGSHEQFF.